This TCR beta chain originates from a study of T-cell reconstitution after alpha-beta-depleted transplantation in children. Library preparation (for TCRbeta) was performed with unique molecular identifiers. TCRdb used MiXCR to reprocess the PCR reads, holding one entry per CDR3 protein. This sample has about 70,000 distinct CDR3 sequences, with under 13% found just once. The V and J ends lost 5 bases and 8 bases respectively, with 16 bases between them. CDR1 and CDR2 from the germline V gene are SEHNR and FQNEAQ (reference sequence). This CDR3 has 14 amino acids. This clonotype was seen repeatedly, ten times or more. What it recognizes is unknown. The study, taken as a whole, reports: Alpha-beta T cells about two months after transplant reportedly derived from several hundred expanded graft clones.

The sequence derives from a boy younger than 18 with acute myeloid leukemia, due to receive a stem cell transplant. This chain uses TRBV7-9 with TRBJ2-1, with a possible D match to TRBD2 (6 bases). The source material was PBMCs, sampled before TCRalphabeta/CD19-depleted stem cell transplant. CDR3 in amino acids: CASSAVSWEDEQFF. The CDR3 coding sequence is TGTGCCAGCAGCGCAGTGAGTTGGGAGGATGAGCAGTTCTTC.